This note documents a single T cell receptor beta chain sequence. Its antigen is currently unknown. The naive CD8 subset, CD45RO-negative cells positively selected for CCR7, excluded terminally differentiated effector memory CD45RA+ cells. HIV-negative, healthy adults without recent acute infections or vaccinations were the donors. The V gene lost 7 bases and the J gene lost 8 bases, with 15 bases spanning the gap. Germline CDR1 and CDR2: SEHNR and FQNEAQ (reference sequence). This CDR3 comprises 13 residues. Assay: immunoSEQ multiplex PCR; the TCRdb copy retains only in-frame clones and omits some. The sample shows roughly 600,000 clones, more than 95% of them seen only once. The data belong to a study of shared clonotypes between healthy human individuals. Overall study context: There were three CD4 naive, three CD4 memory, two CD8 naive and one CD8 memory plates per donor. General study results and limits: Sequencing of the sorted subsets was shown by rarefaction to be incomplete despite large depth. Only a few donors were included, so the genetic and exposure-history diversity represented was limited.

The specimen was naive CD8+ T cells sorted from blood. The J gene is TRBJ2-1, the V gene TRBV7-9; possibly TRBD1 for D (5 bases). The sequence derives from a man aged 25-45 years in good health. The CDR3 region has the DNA TGTGCCAGCAATCCTAAGGGGTTCGATGAGCAGTTCTTC. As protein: CASNPKGFDEQFF.